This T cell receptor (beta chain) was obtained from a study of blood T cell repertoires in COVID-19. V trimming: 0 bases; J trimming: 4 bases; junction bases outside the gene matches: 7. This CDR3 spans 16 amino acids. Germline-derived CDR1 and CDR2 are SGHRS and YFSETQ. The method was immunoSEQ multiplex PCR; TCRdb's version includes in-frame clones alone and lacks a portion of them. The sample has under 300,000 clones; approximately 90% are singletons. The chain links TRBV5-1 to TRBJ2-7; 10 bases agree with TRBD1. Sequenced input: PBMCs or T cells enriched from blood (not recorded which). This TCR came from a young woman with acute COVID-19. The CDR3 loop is CASSLGSTGGGYEQYF. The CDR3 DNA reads TGCGCCAGCAGCTTGGGTTCGACAGGGGGCGGATACGAGCAGTACTTC. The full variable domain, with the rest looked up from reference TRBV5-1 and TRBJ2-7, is KAGVTQTPRYLIKTRGQQVTLSCSPISGHRSVSWYQQTPGQGLQFLFEYFSETQRNKGNFPGRFSGRQFSNSRSEMNVSTLELGDSALYLCASSLGSTGGGYEQYFGPGTRLTVT.